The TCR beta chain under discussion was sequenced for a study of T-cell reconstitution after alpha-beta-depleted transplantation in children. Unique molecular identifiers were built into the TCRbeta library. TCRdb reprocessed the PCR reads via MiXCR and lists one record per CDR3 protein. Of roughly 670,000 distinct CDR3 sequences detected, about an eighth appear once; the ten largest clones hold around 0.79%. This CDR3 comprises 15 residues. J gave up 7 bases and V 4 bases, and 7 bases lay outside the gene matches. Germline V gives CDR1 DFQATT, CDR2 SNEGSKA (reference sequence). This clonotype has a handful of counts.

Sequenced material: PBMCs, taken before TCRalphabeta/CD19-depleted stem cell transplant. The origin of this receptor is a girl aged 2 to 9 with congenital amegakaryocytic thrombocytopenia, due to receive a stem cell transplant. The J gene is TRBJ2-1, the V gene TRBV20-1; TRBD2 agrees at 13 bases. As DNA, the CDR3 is TGCAGTGCTAACCTCGGGACTAGCGGGATTAATGAGCAGTTCTTC. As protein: CSANLGTSGINEQFF.